This T cell receptor beta chain was found in a study of tissue T cells after allogeneic stem cell transplantation. TCRdb's table, derived via immunoSEQ multiplex PCR, lists solely in-frame clones and lacks some. The sample comprises approximately 5,000 clones, around 50% of which are singletons, and more than 6.5% rests with the top ten. This clone is medium-sized within its sample. Gene names are mouse gene names. From the germline J gene comes the end of the CDR3, since the read stops 1 residue before it. From germline, CDR1 is SGHSA and CDR2 FRNQAP. The V gene lost 5 bases and the J gene lost 0 bases, with 11 bases spanning the gap. This CDR3 is built from 14 residues. The sample's time point: mouse harvest day 7 after allogeneic transplant. Tail vein injection delivered 10^7 T-cell-depleted bone marrow cells and 10^6 splenic CD5+ T cells.

The chain links TRBV16 to TRBJ2-7; D possibly corresponds to TRBD2 (5 bases). The clonotype comes from a female BALB/c mouse given C57BL/6 T cells with graft-versus-host disease after an allogeneic hematopoietic cell transplant. The sample was gut tissue. CDR3 bases read: TGTGCAAGCAGCGCCGGACTCATCTCCTATGAACAGTAC. It is translated as CASSAGLISYEQY. The CDR3, in full, reads CASSAGLISYEQYF.